What follows are 18 T cell receptor beta chains derived from one specimen sequenced in a study of long-term antiretroviral therapy in people with HIV. They ran version v3.0 of the immunoSEQ assay at survey level. The method was immunoSEQ multiplex PCR; TCRdb's version includes in-frame clones alone and lacks a portion of them. This sample has some 15,000 clones, with more than 70% found just once. The sequences come from unsorted PBMCs, collected 0.5 years before starting antiretroviral therapy. These receptors were taken from a woman in her thirties or forties with HIV.

The chain links TRBV7-8 to TRBJ2-7, with TRBD2 identical over 7 bases. This CDR3 contains 15 residues. V trimming: 3 bases; J trimming: 3 bases; junction bases outside the gene matches: 8. In germline, CDR1 is SGHVS, CDR2 FQNEAQ. The CDR3 sequence: CASSFGFGGSYEQYF. CDR3 in DNA: TGTGCCAGCAGCTTCGGGTTCGGCGGGAGCTACGAGCAGTACTTC.

DNA for the CDR3: TGTGCCAGCAGCCGGGGGGACGGAAACACCATATATTTT. This encodes CASSRGDGNTIYF. The J gene is TRBJ1-3, the V gene TRBV9, with D perhaps TRBD1 (5 bases). CDR3 length: 13 amino acids. Trimming removed 4 bases from V and 4 bases from J, with 9 bases in between. Germline CDR1 and CDR2: SGDLS and YYNGEE.

This chain links TRBV2 with TRBJ1-5; tentatively, D is TRBD1 (5 bases). CDR1 SNHLY and CDR2 FYNNEI come from the germline V gene. Trimming removed 5 bases from V and 3 bases from J, with 14 bases in between. The length of the CDR3 is 15 residues. CDR3 region: CASSMDTGSNQPQHF. CDR3 DNA: TGTGCCAGCAGTATGGACACGGGGTCCAATCAGCCCCAGCATTTT.

V usage is TRBV7-9 and J usage is TRBJ1-1; 8 nucleotides align to TRBD1. The V segment lost 2 bases and the J segment 7 bases; nucleotides outside the gene matches: 3. This CDR3 is built from 13 residues. Germline CDR1 and CDR2: SEHNR and FQNEAQ (reference sequence). CDR3 in amino acids: CASSLRGTGEAFF. CDR3 coding DNA: TGTGCCAGCAGCTTAAGGGGGACAGGTGAAGCTTTCTTT. The full variable domain, its missing parts supplied by reference TRBV7-9 and TRBJ1-1, is DTGVSQNPRHKITKRGQNVTFRCDPISEHNRLYWYRQTLGQGPEFLTYFQNEAQLEKSRLLSDRFSAERPKGSFSTLEIQRTEQGDSAMYLCASSLRGTGEAFFGQGTRLTVV.

The J gene is TRBJ1-2, the V gene TRBV4-2, with TRBD1 matching 7 bases. CDR1 is LGHNA and CDR2 is YNFKEQ in the germline V gene. This CDR3 has 16 amino acids. V lost 3 bases and J lost 4; bases outside the gene matches: 11. CDR3: CASSHPPGTASYGYTF. DNA for the CDR3: TGTGCCAGCAGCCACCCCCCCGGGACAGCTTCCTATGGCTACACCTTC.

The chain recombines TRBV4-3 with TRBJ2-7, with D perhaps TRBD1 or TRBD2 (6 bases each). The V gene lost 0 bases and the J gene lost 7 bases, with 16 bases spanning the gap. Germline V gene sequence: CDR1 LGHNA, CDR2 YSLEER. This CDR3 is 15 amino acids long. CDR3 sequence: CASSQDAGGGGEQYF. For the CDR3, the DNA is TGCGCCAGCAGCCAAGATGCCGGTGGAGGGGGGGAGCAGTACTTC.

The chain links TRBV9 to TRBJ1-2; D is undetermined. The CDR3 loop spans 13 amino acids. The V and J ends lost 1 base and 9 bases respectively, with 13 bases between them. Germline CDR1 is SGDLS and CDR2 is YYNGEE. The CDR3 here is CASSVPPGRRYTF. The CDR3 DNA sequence: TGTGCCAGCAGCGTACCCCCCGGCAGACGCTACACCTTC.

This rearrangement joins TRBV29-1 to TRBJ2-7; D call uncertain. In germline, CDR1 is SQVTM, CDR2 ANQGSEA. This CDR3 has 10 residues. V shed 5 bases and J shed 3 bases, with 5 bases lying between them. The CDR3 sequence: CSVRDYEQYF. The DNA for the CDR3 is TGCAGCGTTAGGGACTACGAGCAGTACTTC.

The rearrangement joins TRBV5-4 to TRBJ2-7; D uncertain. In germline, CDR1 is SGHNT, CDR2 YYREEE (reference sequence). CDR3 length equals 14 residues. Trimming pared 5 bases from V and 3 bases from J, leaving 15 bases between. The CDR3 protein is CASSRSTANYEQYF. The CDR3 region has the DNA TGTGCCAGCAGTAGATCCACAGCAAACTACGAGCAGTACTTC.

The chain links TRBV7-9 to TRBJ2-1; D perhaps matches TRBD1 (6 bases). There are 15 residues in the CDR3. V shed 4 bases and J shed 2 bases, with 12 bases lying between them. Per the germline V gene, CDR1 is SEHNR and CDR2 is FQNEAQ (reference sequence). CDR3 amino acids: CASSWASGAYNEQFF. DNA of the CDR3: TGTGCCAGCAGCTGGGCCTCAGGGGCCTACAATGAGCAGTTCTTC.

The table lists this clone with a few counts. The chain employs TRBV2 and TRBJ1-1; tentatively, D is TRBD1 (6 bases). The CDR3 sequence is 13 residues long. The V end was cut by 0 bases, the J end by 7 bases, with 9 bases between. The germline CDR1 and CDR2 sequences are SNHLY and FYNNEI. The CDR3 nucleotides read TGTGCCAGCAGTGAAGCGGGGGGCCTTGAAGCTTTCTTT. It specifies CASSEAGGLEAFF.

This clone has only one observation. The chain combines TRBV29-1 with TRBJ2-3; no clear D. Germline CDR1 reads SQVTM; CDR2 reads ANQGSEA. Trimming left V 4 bases short and J 1 base short, with 9 bases between. The CDR3 spans 13 residues. CDR3 in DNA: TGCAGCGTTGGCAACCCTCGCACAGATACGCAGTATTTT. Translated, it gives CSVGNPRTDTQYF.

The rearrangement links TRBV4-1 to TRBJ2-7, with a possible D match to TRBD1 (6 bases). The length of the CDR3 is 15 residues. Trimming pared 4 bases from V and 4 bases from J, leaving 17 bases between. In germline, CDR1 is MGHRA, CDR2 YSYEKL. In DNA, the CDR3 is TGCGCCAGCAGCCTACAGGCTGGGGGCGGTTACGAGCAGTACTTC. Protein: CASSLQAGGGYEQYF.

There are a few counts of this clone. The chain combines TRBV29-1 with TRBJ2-3, with 9 bases fitting TRBD1. V gave up 3 bases and J gave up 5 bases; unmatched junction bases: 6. Germline V lookup: CDR1 SQVTM, CDR2 ANQGSEA. The CDR3 length is 14 residues. The CDR3 sequence is CSVDLGQGIDTQYF. CDR3 DNA: TGCAGCGTTGACTTGGGACAGGGAATAGATACGCAGTATTTT.

This clone was seen more than once but under ten times. This sequence joins TRBV2 and TRBJ1-5, with D possibly matching TRBD1 (5 bases). Trimming shortened V by 1 base and J by 3 bases, and 10 bases separated the two germline ends. The CDR3 consists of 15 residues. CDR1 SNHLY and CDR2 FYNNEI come from the germline V gene. The CDR3 region is CASSEEGQVNQPQHF. The CDR3 DNA reads TGTGCCAGCAGTGAAGAGGGGCAGGTCAATCAGCCCCAGCATTTT.

The chain uses TRBV5-1 and TRBJ1-1; D ambiguous. Deletions cut 1 base from V and 4 bases from J, with 17 bases between. Germline V gene lookup returns CDR1 SGHRS and CDR2 YFSETQ. CDR3 size: 16 residues. CDR3 in DNA: TGCGCCAGCAGCTTGTCCCCATCAGGCGCAGGCACTGAAGCTTTCTTT. Translation gives CASSLSPSGAGTEAFF. Together with reference TRBV5-1 and TRBJ1-1, the CDR3 gives the full variable domain: KAGVTQTPRYLIKTRGQQVTLSCSPISGHRSVSWYQQTPGQGLQFLFEYFSETQRNKGNFPGRFSGRQFSNSRSEMNVSTLELGDSALYLCASSLSPSGAGTEAFFGQGTRLTVV.

The chain employs TRBV30 and TRBJ1-1; D gene ambiguous. The CDR3 runs 12 residues. Germline V gene data show CDR1 as GTSNPN and CDR2 as SVGIG (reference sequence). V lost 3 bases to trimming and J lost 8 bases, with 13 bases between them. The CDR3 spells CAWRLSVGEAFF. The CDR3 region has the DNA TGTGCCTGGAGATTATCCGTAGGCGAAGCTTTCTTT.

V gene TRBV7-6 combines with J gene TRBJ1-4, with D unresolved. The CDR3 consists of 14 residues. CDR1 and CDR2 (germline): SGHVS, FNYEAQ. V lost 4 bases and J lost 8, with 14 bases in between. This CDR3 is CASSSPAGGEKLFF. CDR3 nucleotide sequence: TGTGCCAGCAGCTCGCCGGCGGGTGGGGAAAAACTGTTTTTT.